This T cell receptor beta chain was sequenced in a study of blood T cells in healthy people across ages (dated by TCRdb to 2015 to 2017). About the investigation overall: In model experiments, template switching captured about one uniquely barcoded TCR beta cDNA molecule for every two T cells. Four age groups were formed from the donors: young (average approximately 15 years), middle-aged (approximately 40), aged (over 55) and long-lived (roughly 88). Two additional independent replicas of 1 million unique cDNA reads from the same blood draw were analyzed for two donors (one aged 18 to 30 and one aged 80 or older). To track age-related changes in TCR beta repertoire diversity, the study relied on deep sequencing normalized with unique cDNA molecular identifiers. To avoid experimental bias, donors of different ages were randomly spread across the sequencing lanes.

Library preparation was by 5' RACE. The reads were generated on an Illumina HiSeq 2500. A second about 7 to 11 cycle PCR used a sample-barcoded 5' primer and a J-beta primer mix. A template-switch 5' adaptor carrying 12 random nucleotides introduced a unique molecular identifier onto each TCR beta cDNA molecule. Each sample yielded at least 2.5 million CDR3-containing paired-end reads. First-strand cDNA was synthesized from all RNA with the Mint cDNA synthesis kit, primed by a TRBC-specific oligonucleotide. After uracil-DNA glycosylase treatment, a first 18-cycle PCR used universal primers M1SS and BC2_uni_R on all cDNA. On the authors' methods: Each sample was normalized by randomly selecting 1 million high-quality reads, each carrying a distinct molecular identifier. Reads sharing molecular identifiers were discarded rather than binned into consensus sequences. MiTCR, run with a Q25 quality threshold and the strictest error-elimination algorithm, handled CDR3 identification, clonotype clustering and error correction. A nonparametric unseen species model with Euler transformation was used to estimate lower-bound total TCR beta diversity. TCRdb trimmed public reads at Q25 via fastp, called clones via MiXCR and kept in-frame beta chains. Each CDR3 protein appears once, grouped with its most common genes and DNA. Clone size and V and J calls follow TCRdb, not the original study. The sample yields 1.4 million or so distinct CDR3 sequences; around 40% were counted once. About 4% of the sample is taken by the ten largest.

To note about this clonotype: No cognate antigen has been identified for it. Within one base of it there is no much larger clone, and no base qualities were kept.

Systemically healthy Caucasian individuals from Russia, roughly 40 in total and aged about 6 to 100 years, were included as donors. Around 9.9 milliliters of peripheral blood were collected from each donor into EDTA-treated Vacutainer tubes. Ficoll-Paque density-gradient centrifugation was used to isolate PBMCs, with at least 7 million per sample. Trizol reagent was used to extract total RNA from PBMCs, with at least 5.5 micrograms per sample. For every donor, an aliquot of PBMCs went through flow cytometry to measure the percentages of naive CD45RAhigh/CD27high T cells. V loses 10 bases, J loses 11 bases, and the germline ends lie 17 bases apart. The CDR3 starts with the cysteine, ends with the phenylalanine, and has 11 residues. Only the CDR3 DNA stays, 33 bases, in frame from base 1. According to the germline V gene, CDR1 reads ENHRY and CDR2 reads SYGVKD. The study at large found these results: Conclusive comparison of naive and antigen-experienced compartments was prevented by the profiling of bulk unsorted PBMCs. Donor CMV infection status was unknown, potentially confounding age-related changes in expanded clonotypes. As age increased, observed TCR beta diversity per million T cells dropped in a roughly linear way, and a significant reduction was already evident by age 40. There was a strong correlation between observed TCR beta diversity and the percentage of naive T cells measured by flow cytometry. Estimates of total diversity from one million sequenced T cells were regarded as lower bounds and underestimates. Compared with the aged group, more naive CD4+ T cells, fewer expanded clones and increased TCR diversity were shown by the long-lived group, suggesting age selection.

The receptor's source is a woman aged 18-35 years in good health. Sequencing was performed on blood. Rearrangement joined TRBV10-3 to TRBJ2-5; TRBD2 could be the D gene, as 5 bases match. The CDR3 reads as follows: CASAKRDEQYF. The DNA reads as follows: TGTGCCAGTGCCAAACGGGATGAGCAGTACTTC.